This T cell receptor beta chain was obtained from a study of blood T cell repertoires in COVID-19. V was pared by 3 bases and J by 7 bases, with 9 bases of the junction left unmatched. Germline CDR1 LGHDT, CDR2 YNNKEL (reference sequence). This CDR3 contains 16 residues. Participants reported their clinical history, and cohort assignment relied on those reports. Profiling relied on immunoSEQ multiplex PCR, and the TCRdb table lists in-frame clones only, not all of them. This table holds about 380,000 clones, 85% to 90% found once. This clone was seen a handful of times. The source of this sequence is a woman aged 18 to 35 who had recovered from COVID-19. The sequencing sample was made of PBMCs or T cells enriched from blood (not recorded which). The V gene is TRBV3-1 (or the pseudogene TRBV3-2), the J gene TRBJ1-5; 10 bases are shared with TRBD1. CDR3 sequence (DNA): TGTGCCAGCAGCCACGGTACGGGACAGGGGCGGCAGCCCCAGCATTTT. This gives the protein CASSHGTGQGRQPQHF.